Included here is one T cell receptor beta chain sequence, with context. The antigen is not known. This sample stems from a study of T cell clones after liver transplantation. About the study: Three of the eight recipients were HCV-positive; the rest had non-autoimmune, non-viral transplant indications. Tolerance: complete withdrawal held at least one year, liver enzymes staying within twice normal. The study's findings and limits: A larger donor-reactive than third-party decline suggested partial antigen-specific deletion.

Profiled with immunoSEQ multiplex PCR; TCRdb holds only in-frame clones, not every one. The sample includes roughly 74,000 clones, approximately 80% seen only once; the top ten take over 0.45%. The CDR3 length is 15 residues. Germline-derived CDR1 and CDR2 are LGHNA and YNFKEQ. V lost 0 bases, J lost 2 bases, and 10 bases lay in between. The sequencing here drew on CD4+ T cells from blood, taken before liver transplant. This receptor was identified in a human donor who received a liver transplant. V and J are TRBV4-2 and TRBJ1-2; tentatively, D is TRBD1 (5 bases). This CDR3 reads CASSQDREGNYGYTF. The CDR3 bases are TGTGCCAGCAGCCAAGATCGAGAGGGGAACTATGGCTACACCTTC.